Listed below are T cell receptor beta chains from one sample, sequenced in a study of T-cell memory formation after mild COVID-19. TCRdb used MiXCR to reprocess the 5' RACE reads, holding one entry per CDR3 protein. Here the sample spans 40,000 to 60,000 distinct CDR3 sequences, 12% being singletons. Sequencing input: PBMCs or a T cell subset sorted from them (not recorded which). The receptors shown here come from a man between 18 and 35 years old who had mild COVID-19 (a few samples of this study predate the infection). Cell type and time point are not known. CDR3s include the opening cysteine and the closing phenylalanine or tryptophan. Each record gives: V gene, J gene, CDR3 protein.

>TRBV3-1|TRBJ2-1
CASSQVFSASGGPLNEQFF
>TRBV4-2|TRBJ1-3
CASSARRWNNSGNTIYF
>TRBV12-3/TRBV12-4|TRBJ1-1
CASSLAGGNAFF
>TRBV5-1|TRBJ1-5
CASSGDPSQPQHF
>TRBV7-2|TRBJ2-1
CASSPGLAGVSEQFF
>TRBV7-2|TRBJ2-7
CASTSHPSYEQYF
>TRBV5-1|TRBJ1-4
CASSLVSESNEKLFF
>TRBV12-3/TRBV12-4|TRBJ2-5
CASSSPMETQYF
>TRBV7-2|TRBJ2-5
CASSFGGVQETQYF
>TRBV12-3/TRBV12-4|TRBJ2-5
CASSLATAQEETQYF
>TRBV30|TRBJ2-7
CAWNRRGGGEYEQYF
>TRBV29-1|TRBJ1-2
CSVAYGYTF
>TRBV4-3|TRBJ2-3
CASSQEEGSRRYF
>TRBV5-1|TRBJ1-6
CASSTSGFPLDALHF
>TRBV5-8|TRBJ2-1
CASSLLLSGAFF
>TRBV7-3|TRBJ2-2
CASSPFTTANTGELFF
>TRBV18|TRBJ2-7
CASSSRQGHEQYF
>TRBV10-2|TRBJ2-5
CASSELMPGLAQETQYF
>TRBV7-2|TRBJ2-3
CASRPPGAIDTQYF
>TRBV9|TRBJ2-7
CASSPGQGEQYF
>TRBV7-2|TRBJ2-7
CASSLALNPRTTYEQYF
>TRBV6-5|TRBJ2-2
CASSYFSAGGGELFF
>TRBV27|TRBJ2-5
CASSARGLETQYF
>TRBV10-2|TRBJ2-7
CASSRDLLYEQYF
>TRBV2|TRBJ1-2
CASSGDNYGYTF
>TRBV20-1|TRBJ1-5
CSARPDRRSQPQHF
>TRBV18|TRBJ1-5
CASSETGMSGNQPQHF
>TRBV9|TRBJ2-2
CASSPKGGYTGELFF
>TRBV24-1|TRBJ2-3
CATGGNTDTQYF
>TRBV3-1|TRBJ2-5
CASSQYSVKETQYF
>TRBV24-1|TRBJ2-5
CATSDPTGIQETQYF
>TRBV20-1|TRBJ2-1
CSAVLAGGNSYNEQFF
>TRBV4-3|TRBJ2-7
CASSQDRVRRRTGQSYEQYF
>TRBV9|TRBJ2-2
CASRGGPSTGELFF
>TRBV27|TRBJ2-7
CASSSSGTGDYEQYF
>TRBV3-1|TRBJ2-2
CASSRRESGGELFF
>TRBV30|TRBJ2-3
CARRGGRTDTQYF
>TRBV3-1|TRBJ2-1
CASSPSEGANEQFF
>TRBV5-1|TRBJ2-3
CASSLGGAQDTQYF
>TRBV7-8|TRBJ1-1
CASQGLTEAFF
>TRBV6-5|TRBJ1-3
CASSYSTAGNTIYF
>TRBV12-3/TRBV12-4|TRBJ2-7
CASSSYNGDNEQYF
>TRBV24-1|TRBJ2-2
CATISRTGELFF
>TRBV6-2/TRBV6-3|TRBJ2-6
CASSPRLAGFTSGANVLTF
>TRBV6-2/TRBV6-3|TRBJ2-1
CASSPGTGTGNEQFF
>TRBV20-1|TRBJ2-6
CSAHAWAGANVLTF
>TRBV3-1|TRBJ1-5
CASSQGAQGNQPQHF
>TRBV7-3|TRBJ1-1
CASSSTGGYTEAFF
>TRBV7-9|TRBJ2-3
CASRGGLAELDTQYF
>TRBV18|TRBJ2-1
CASSPRRALAGEQFF
>TRBV10-3|TRBJ2-3
CAISGGTDTQYF
>TRBV11-2|TRBJ2-5
CASSFGGGPQETQYF
>TRBV5-4|TRBJ1-6
CASSLERPSPLHF
>TRBV10-3|TRBJ2-7
CAISYNSGRSYEQYF
>TRBV10-2|TRBJ2-5
CASSDRDRGGETQYF
>TRBV18|TRBJ1-1
CASSPQGDTEAFF
>TRBV11-2|TRBJ2-7
CASSLEGQTSSYEQYF
>TRBV5-1|TRBJ2-3
CASSLVADRTDTQYF